This TCR beta chain was captured by sequencing in a study of T cells after yellow fever vaccination. The overall study: Those fractions that held only low numbers of cells were prepared using the SMART-Seq v4 Ultra Low Input RNA kit.

Regarding this clonotype: Its antigen is not known.

5'RACE template switching produced TCR cDNA carrying a universal primer site and UMIs. MiXCR, run by TCRdb on the 5' RACE reads, gives a single entry per CDR3 protein. The data show about 320,000 distinct CDR3 sequences, about 10% seen once. Study findings and constraints: A weaker secondary response peaked on day 5, the primary on day 15.

The CDR3 totals 14 residues. The V gene's germline CDR1 is SEHNR and CDR2 FQNEAQ (reference sequence). V was cut by 5 bases and J by 7 bases, with 14 bases left in between. This specimen consisted of CD4+ T cells sorted from PBMCs, obtained 45 days after the yellow fever booster vaccination. The chain employs TRBV7-9 and TRBJ1-4; TRBD1 is a possible D gene (5 bases). The sequence derives from a man younger than 35 who received the YFV17D yellow fever vaccine. CDR3 in amino acids: CASSLVRGGEKLFF. In DNA, the CDR3 is TGTGCCAGCAGCCTGGTCCGCGGGGGTGAAAAACTGTTTTTT.